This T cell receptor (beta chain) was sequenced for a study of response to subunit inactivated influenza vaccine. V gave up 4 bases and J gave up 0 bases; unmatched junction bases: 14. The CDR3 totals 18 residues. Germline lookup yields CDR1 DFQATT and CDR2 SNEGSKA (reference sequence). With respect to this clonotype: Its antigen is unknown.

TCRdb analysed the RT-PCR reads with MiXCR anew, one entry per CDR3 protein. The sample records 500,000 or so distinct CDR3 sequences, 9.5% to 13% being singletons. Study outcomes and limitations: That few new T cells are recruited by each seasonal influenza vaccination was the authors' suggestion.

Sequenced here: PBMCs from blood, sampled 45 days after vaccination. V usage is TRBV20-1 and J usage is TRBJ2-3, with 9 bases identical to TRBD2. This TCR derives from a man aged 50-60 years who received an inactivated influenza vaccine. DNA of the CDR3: TGCAGTGCTAATTTAGTTCGGGCGGGAGGGCCGAGCACAGATACGCAGTATTTT. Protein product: CSANLVRAGGPSTDTQYF.